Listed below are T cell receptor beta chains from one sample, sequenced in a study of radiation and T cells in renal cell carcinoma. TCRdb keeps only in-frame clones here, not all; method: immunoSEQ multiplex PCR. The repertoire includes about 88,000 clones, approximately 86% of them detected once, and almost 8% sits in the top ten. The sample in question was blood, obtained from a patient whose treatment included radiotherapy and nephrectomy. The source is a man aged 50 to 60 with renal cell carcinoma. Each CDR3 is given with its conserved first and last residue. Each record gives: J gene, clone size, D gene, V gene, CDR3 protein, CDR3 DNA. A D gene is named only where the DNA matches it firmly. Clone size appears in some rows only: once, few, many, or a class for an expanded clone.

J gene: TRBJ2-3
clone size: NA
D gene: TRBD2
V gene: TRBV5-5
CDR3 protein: CASSLGLAEDTQYF
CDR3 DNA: TGTGCCAGCAGCTTGGGACTAGCGGAAGATACGCAGTATTTT

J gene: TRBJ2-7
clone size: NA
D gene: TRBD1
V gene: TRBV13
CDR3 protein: CASSGGRQGFSYEQYF
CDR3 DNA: TGTGCCAGCAGTGGAGGAAGACAGGGGTTCTCCTACGAGCAGTACTTC

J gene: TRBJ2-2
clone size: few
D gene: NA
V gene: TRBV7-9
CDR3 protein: CASSFGGGELFF
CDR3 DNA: TGTGCCAGCAGCTTTGGTGGCGGGGAGCTGTTTTTT

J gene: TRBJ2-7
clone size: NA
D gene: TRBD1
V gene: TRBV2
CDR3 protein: CASQNRGYEQYF
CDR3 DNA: TGTGCCAGTCAGAACAGGGGCTACGAGCAGTACTTC

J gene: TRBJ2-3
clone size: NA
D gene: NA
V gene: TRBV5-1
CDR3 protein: CASSLELADTQYF
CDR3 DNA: TGCGCCAGCAGCTTGGAGCTTGCAGATACGCAGTATTTT

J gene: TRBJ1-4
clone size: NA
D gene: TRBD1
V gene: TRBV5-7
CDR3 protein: CASSLQGLATNEKLFF
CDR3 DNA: TGTGCCAGCAGCTTACAGGGGCTGGCAACTAATGAAAAACTGTTTTTT

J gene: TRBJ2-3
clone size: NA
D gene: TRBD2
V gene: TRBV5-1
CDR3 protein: CASSSSGRADTQYF
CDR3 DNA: TGCGCCAGCAGCTCTAGCGGGAGGGCAGATACGCAGTATTTT

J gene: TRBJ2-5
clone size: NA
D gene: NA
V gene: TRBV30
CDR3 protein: CAWRGSGTQYF
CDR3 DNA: TGTGCCTGGAGGGGGTCAGGGACCCAGTACTTC

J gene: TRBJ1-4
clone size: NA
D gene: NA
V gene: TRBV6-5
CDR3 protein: CASSYNRATNEKLFF
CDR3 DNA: TGTGCCAGCAGTTACAACAGGGCGACTAATGAAAAACTGTTTTTT

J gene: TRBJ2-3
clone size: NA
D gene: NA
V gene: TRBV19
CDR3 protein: CASSPFGTTDTQYF
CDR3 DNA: TGTGCCAGTAGCCCATTTGGGACCACAGATACGCAGTATTTT

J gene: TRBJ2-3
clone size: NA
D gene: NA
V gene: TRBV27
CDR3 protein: CASSLAGAPDTQYF
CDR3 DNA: TGTGCCAGCAGTTTAGCGGGGGCTCCAGATACGCAGTATTTT

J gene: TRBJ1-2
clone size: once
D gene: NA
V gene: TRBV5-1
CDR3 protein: CASSLVEADGYTF
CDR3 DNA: TGCGCCAGCAGCTTGGTAGAGGCTGATGGCTACACCTTC

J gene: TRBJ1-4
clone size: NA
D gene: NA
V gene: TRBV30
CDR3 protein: CAWSLTATNEKLFF
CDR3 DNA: TGTGCCTGGAGTTTGACAGCAACTAATGAAAAACTGTTTTTT

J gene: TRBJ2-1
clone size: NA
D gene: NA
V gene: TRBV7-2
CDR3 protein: CASSLTASGSYNEQFF
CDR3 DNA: TGTGCCAGCAGCCTGACCGCGAGCGGCTCCTACAATGAGCAGTTCTTC

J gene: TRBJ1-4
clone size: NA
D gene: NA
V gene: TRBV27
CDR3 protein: CASSLNGGSNEKLFF
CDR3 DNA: TGTGCCAGCAGTTTAAACGGGGGCAGTAATGAAAAACTGTTTTTT

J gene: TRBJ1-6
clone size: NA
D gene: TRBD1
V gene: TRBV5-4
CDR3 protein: CASSVDRANSPLHF
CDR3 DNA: TGTGCCAGCAGCGTGGACAGGGCTAATTCACCCCTCCACTTT

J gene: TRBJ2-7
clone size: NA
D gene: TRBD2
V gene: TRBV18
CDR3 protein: CASSPPNSGRGYDEQYF
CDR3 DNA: TGTGCCAGCTCACCACCGAATAGCGGGAGGGGTTACGACGAGCAGTACTTC

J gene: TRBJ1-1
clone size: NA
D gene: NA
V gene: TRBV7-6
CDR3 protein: CASSLGQNTEAFF
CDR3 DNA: TGTGCCAGCAGCTTAGGCCAGAACACTGAAGCTTTCTTT

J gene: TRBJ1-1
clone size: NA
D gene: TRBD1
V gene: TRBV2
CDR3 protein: CASSPDRGGGGTEAFF
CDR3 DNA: TGTGCCAGCAGTCCGGACAGGGGCGGTGGAGGCACTGAAGCTTTCTTT

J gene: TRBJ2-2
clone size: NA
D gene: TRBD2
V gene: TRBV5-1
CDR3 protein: CASSLFGTSGTVTGELFF
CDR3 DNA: TGCGCCAGCAGCTTGTTTGGGACTAGCGGGACCGTCACCGGGGAGCTGTTTTTT

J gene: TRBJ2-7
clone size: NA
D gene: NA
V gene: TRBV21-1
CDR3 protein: CARQGDEQYF
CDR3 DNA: TGTGCCAGACAGGGTGACGAGCAGTACTTC

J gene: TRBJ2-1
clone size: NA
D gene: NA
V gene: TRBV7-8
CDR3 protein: CASSPMGYYNEQFF
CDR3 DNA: TGTGCCAGCAGCCCCATGGGGTATTACAATGAGCAGTTCTTC

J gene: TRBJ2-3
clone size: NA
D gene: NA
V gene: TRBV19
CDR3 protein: CASSGPYTDTQYF
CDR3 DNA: TGTGCCAGTAGCGGACCATACACAGATACGCAGTATTTT

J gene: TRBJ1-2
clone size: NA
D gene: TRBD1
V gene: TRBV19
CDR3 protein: CASSPSGTANYGYTF
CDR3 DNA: TGTGCCAGTAGTCCCTCCGGGACAGCTAACTATGGCTACACCTTC

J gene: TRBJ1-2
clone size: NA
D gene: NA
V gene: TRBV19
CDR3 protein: CASSKPSGNYGYTF
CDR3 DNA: TGTGCCAGTAGTAAGCCGTCGGGAAACTATGGCTACACCTTC

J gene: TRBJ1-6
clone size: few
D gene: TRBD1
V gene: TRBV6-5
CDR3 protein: CASSYVGQDNNSPLHF
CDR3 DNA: TGTGCCAGCAGTTACGTTGGACAGGACAATAATTCACCCCTCCACTTT

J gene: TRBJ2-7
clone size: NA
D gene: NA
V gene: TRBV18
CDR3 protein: CASSPFQNSYEQYF
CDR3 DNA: TGTGCCAGCTCACCATTCCAGAACTCCTACGAGCAGTACTTC

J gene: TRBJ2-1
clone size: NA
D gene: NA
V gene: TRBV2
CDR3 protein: CASSLIPGTSEQFF
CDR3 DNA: TGTGCCAGCAGTTTGATCCCAGGGACAAGTGAGCAGTTCTTC

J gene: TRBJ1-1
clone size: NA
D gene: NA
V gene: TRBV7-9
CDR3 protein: CASSHTLTERSTEAFF
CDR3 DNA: TGTGCCAGCAGCCACACCCTTACCGAAAGAAGCACTGAAGCTTTCTTT

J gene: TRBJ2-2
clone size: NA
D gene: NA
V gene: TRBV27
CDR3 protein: CASSLGPAKSTGELFF
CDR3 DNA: TGTGCCAGCAGTTTAGGTCCGGCCAAGAGCACCGGGGAGCTGTTTTTT

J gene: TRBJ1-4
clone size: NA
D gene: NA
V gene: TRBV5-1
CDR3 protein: CASSLGRAEKLFF
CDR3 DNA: TGCGCCAGCAGCCTCGGGAGGGCCGAAAAACTGTTTTTT

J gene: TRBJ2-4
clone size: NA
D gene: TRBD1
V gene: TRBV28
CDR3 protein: CASRNDGTGGTKNIQYF
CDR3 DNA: TGTGCCAGCAGGAACGATGGGACAGGAGGGACCAAAAACATTCAGTACTTC

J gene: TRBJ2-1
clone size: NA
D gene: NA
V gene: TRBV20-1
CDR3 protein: CSAGNNEQFF
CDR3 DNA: TGCAGTGCTGGAAATAATGAGCAGTTCTTC

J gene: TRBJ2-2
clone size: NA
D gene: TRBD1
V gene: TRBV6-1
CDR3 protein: CASSEQDRRVFF
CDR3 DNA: TGTGCCAGCAGTGAGCAGGACAGGCGGGTGTTTTTT

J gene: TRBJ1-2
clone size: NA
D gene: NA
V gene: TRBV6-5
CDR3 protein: CASSYQARNYGYTF
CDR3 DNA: TGTGCCAGCAGTTACCAGGCAAGGAACTATGGCTACACCTTC

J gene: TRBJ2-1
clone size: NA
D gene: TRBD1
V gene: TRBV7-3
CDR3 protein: CASSTNDRGNNEQFF
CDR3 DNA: TGTGCCAGCAGCACCAATGACAGGGGGAACAATGAGCAGTTCTTC

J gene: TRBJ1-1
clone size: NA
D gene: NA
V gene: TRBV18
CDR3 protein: CASSPARASGTEAFF
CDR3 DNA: TGTGCCAGCTCGCCAGCCAGGGCAAGCGGGACTGAAGCTTTCTTT

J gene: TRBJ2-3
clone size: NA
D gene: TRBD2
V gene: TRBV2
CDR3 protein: CASSDSLAGADTQYF
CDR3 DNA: TGTGCCAGCAGTGATTCACTAGCGGGAGCAGATACGCAGTATTTT

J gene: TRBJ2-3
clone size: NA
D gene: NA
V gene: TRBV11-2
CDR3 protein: CASSLPFGPDTQYF
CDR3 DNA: TGTGCCAGCAGCTTACCTTTTGGCCCAGATACGCAGTATTTT

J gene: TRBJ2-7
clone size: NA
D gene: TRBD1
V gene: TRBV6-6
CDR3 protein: CASSSGRGRRYEQYF
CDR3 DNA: TGTGCCAGCAGTTCGGGCAGGGGGCGTCGCTACGAGCAGTACTTC

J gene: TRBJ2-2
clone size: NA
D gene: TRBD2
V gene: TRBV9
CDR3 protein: CASSVEGTSGVRGTGELFF
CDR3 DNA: TGTGCCAGCAGCGTAGAAGGGACTAGCGGGGTGAGGGGCACCGGGGAGCTGTTTTTT

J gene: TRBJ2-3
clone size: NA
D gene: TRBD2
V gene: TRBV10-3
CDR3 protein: CAISGLAEDTQYF
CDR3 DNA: TGTGCCATCAGTGGACTAGCGGAGGATACGCAGTATTTT

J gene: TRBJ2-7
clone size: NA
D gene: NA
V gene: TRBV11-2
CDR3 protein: CASSLDPAVQGRIGEQYF
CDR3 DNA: TGTGCCAGCAGCTTAGATCCGGCCGTCCAGGGCCGGATCGGGGAGCAGTACTTC

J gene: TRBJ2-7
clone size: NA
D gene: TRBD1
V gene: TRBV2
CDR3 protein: CASSGIGGAYEQYF
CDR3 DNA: TGTGCCAGCAGTGGTATAGGGGGCGCTTACGAGCAGTACTTC

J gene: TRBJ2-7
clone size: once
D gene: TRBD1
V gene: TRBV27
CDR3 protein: CASRNGGTGSKQYF
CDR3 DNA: TGTGCCAGCAGAAATGGGGGGACAGGGTCGAAGCAGTACTTC

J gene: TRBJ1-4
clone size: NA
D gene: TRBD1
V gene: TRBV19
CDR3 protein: CASSDGTGIGATNEKLFF
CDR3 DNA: TGTGCCAGTAGCGACGGGACAGGGATTGGTGCAACTAATGAAAAACTGTTTTTT